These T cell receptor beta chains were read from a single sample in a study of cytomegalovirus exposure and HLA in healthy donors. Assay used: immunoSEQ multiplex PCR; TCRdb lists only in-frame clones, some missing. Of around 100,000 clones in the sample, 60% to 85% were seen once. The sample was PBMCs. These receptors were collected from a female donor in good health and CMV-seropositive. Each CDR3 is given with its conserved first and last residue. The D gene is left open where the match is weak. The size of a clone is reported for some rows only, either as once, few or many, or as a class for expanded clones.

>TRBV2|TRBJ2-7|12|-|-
CASRDSPGEQYF
TGTGCCAGCAGGGACAGCCCAGGGGAGCAGTACTTC
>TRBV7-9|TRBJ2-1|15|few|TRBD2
CASSFLAGGPDEQFF
TGTGCCAGCAGCTTTTTAGCGGGAGGGCCCGATGAGCAGTTCTTC
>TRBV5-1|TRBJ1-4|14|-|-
CASSLAASYEKLFF
TGCGCCAGCAGCTTGGCCGCGTCCTACGAAAAACTGTTTTTT
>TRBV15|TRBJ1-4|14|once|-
CATSSTGLNEKLFF
TGTGCCACCAGCAGTACAGGCCTTAATGAAAAACTGTTTTTT
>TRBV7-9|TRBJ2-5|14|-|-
CASSRNQGGQTQYF
TGTGCCAGCAGCCGAAATCAAGGGGGACAGACCCAGTACTTC
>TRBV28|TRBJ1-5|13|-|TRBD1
CASSADRGRAGHF
TGTGCCAGCAGTGCGGACAGGGGTAGAGCTGGGCATTTT
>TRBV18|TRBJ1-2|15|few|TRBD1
CASSPKTGAVYGYTF
TGTGCCAGCTCACCCAAGACAGGGGCTGTCTATGGCTACACCTTC
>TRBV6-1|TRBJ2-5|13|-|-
CASTWGQQETQYF
TGTGCCAGCACCTGGGGGCAGCAAGAGACCCAGTACTTC
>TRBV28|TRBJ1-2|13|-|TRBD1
CASSLLQGRGYTF
TGTGCCAGCAGTTTATTACAGGGGAGAGGCTACACCTTC
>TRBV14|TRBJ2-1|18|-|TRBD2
CASSQVFVAGPSMYEQFF
TGTGCCAGCAGCCAAGTTTTTGTAGCGGGACCTTCGATGTATGAGCAGTTCTTC